This entry is about one T cell receptor beta chain. The data belong to a study of blood T cell repertoires in COVID-19. Whole-study context: The samples span acute and convalescent COVID-19 from the United States, Italy and Spain. PBMCs, B-cell-depleted T cells, or T cells provided the cDNA or gDNA that made up the material.

Per the study methods: Estimated nucleated cell counts came from reference gene primer amplification. Repertoires were generated with immunoSEQ multiplex PCR, while TCRdb's copy carries only in-frame clones and drops some. V and J calls and clone size are given by that table; D and trimming were obtained from the DNA. Of some 370,000 clones detected, more than 70% appear once; the ten largest clones hold about 9.4%. Seattle-derived patients entered the study during active infection and were followed longitudinally. Germline lookup yields CDR1 LNHDA and CDR2 SQIVND (reference sequence). The V segment lost 7 bases and the J segment 8 bases; nucleotides outside the gene matches: 10. CDR3 length: 13 residues.

Input material: peripheral blood. The receptor's source is a woman aged 25 to 39 with COVID-19, enrolled during active disease. The V call is TRBV19, the J call TRBJ1-2, with TRBD1 matching 7 bases. CDR3: CASTHRTGTGYTF. The DNA for the CDR3 is TGTGCCAGTACTCATAGGACAGGCACGGGCTACACCTTC.